One sample yielded the 28 T cell receptor beta chains listed below, sequenced in a study of patients and donors after allogeneic stem cell transplantation. One entry per CDR3 protein results from TCRdb running MiXCR on the RT-PCR reads. There are roughly 940,000 distinct CDR3 sequences in the sample; roughly 18% occur only once, and 5.5% to 6.5% lies in the top ten. Specimen: blood, either unsorted or a sorted T cell fraction (not recorded which). These receptors all stem from a human donor who was either an allogeneic HSCT recipient or a stem cell or donor lymphocyte infusion donor (not recorded which). It is not recorded whose cells these are; they may come from a transplant donor.

The chain couples TRBV12-3 or TRBV12-4 to TRBJ2-7; 7 bases line up with TRBD1. The V gene end was trimmed by 5 bases and the J gene end by 2 bases; junction bases not matched to a gene: 6. This CDR3 region has 14 residues. CDR3 nucleotides: TGTGCCAGCAGTGGACAGGAGAAAGCCTACGAGCAGTACTTC. The encoded protein is CASSGQEKAYEQYF.

This clonotype was counted only a few times. The chain links TRBV9 to TRBJ2-3, with a possible D match to TRBD2 (5 bases). Germline V CDR1 and CDR2: SGDLS, YYNGEE. V lost 3 bases to trimming and J lost 2 bases, with 19 bases between them. The CDR3 is 17 amino acids. This CDR3 is CASSANHPGSLTDTQYF. DNA for the CDR3: TGTGCCAGCAGCGCAAACCACCCGGGGTCCCTCACAGATACGCAGTATTTT.

A note on this clonotype: Sequence at one end of the junction differs from germline and may be a read error. V and J are TRBV7-2 and TRBJ2-1, with 10 bases matching TRBD2. Germline lookup yields CDR1 SGHTA and CDR2 FQGNSA. CDR3 size: 14 residues. The CDR3 DNA is TGTGCCAGCAGCTCGAGCGGGGGGGTCAATAAGCAGTTCTTC. Its protein is CASSSSGGVNKQFF.

This clonotype was observed at least ten times. V and J are TRBV28 and TRBJ2-7; 11 positions match TRBD1. The trim removed 3 bases at V and 2 bases at J, leaving 3 bases unmatched. Germline CDR1 is MDHEN and CDR2 is SYDVKM. This CDR3 is 15 amino acids long. The CDR3 DNA sequence: TGTGCCAGCAGTTTTGAGGACAGGGGGCCCTACGAGCAGTACTTC. Its protein is CASSFEDRGPYEQYF.

This clonotype was counted a few times. This chain links TRBV6-5 with TRBJ2-2; possible D gene TRBD1, 5 bases. Germline loops: CDR1 MNHEY, CDR2 SVGAGI. Trimming removed 2 bases from V and 8 bases from J, with 15 bases in between. The CDR3 length is 15 residues. The CDR3 coding sequence is TGTGCCAGCAGTTACCGGGCAGGGCCGGCAGGGGAGCTGTTTTTT. This sequence encodes CASSYRAGPAGELFF.

The chain carries TRBV9 and TRBJ2-7, with D possibly matching TRBD2 (5 bases). The CDR3 loop spans 15 amino acids. Germline assignment: CDR1 SGDLS and CDR2 YYNGEE. Trimming cost V 0 bases and J 5 bases, with 15 bases left between them. In DNA, the CDR3 is TGTGCCAGCAGCGTAGTTGGTCTTGACGGGGACGAGCAGTACTTC. It codes for CASSVVGLDGDEQYF.

This clonotype was picked up a small number of times. The chain has TRBV20-1 and TRBJ2-5; D is ambiguous. CDR1 and CDR2 from the germline V gene are DFQATT and SNEGSKA (reference sequence). Trimming stripped 3 bases from V and 5 bases from J, with 10 bases between. This CDR3 has 12 amino acids. The chain's CDR3 is CSASSRRETQYF. CDR3 nucleotide sequence: TGCAGTGCTAGTTCCCGTCGGGAGACCCAGTACTTC.

This clonotype was counted a few times. The V call is TRBV29-1, the J call TRBJ2-2; 14 nucleotides line up with TRBD2. Germline trimming cut 6 bases from V and 7 bases from J; bases unmatched to any gene: 4. The CDR3 extends over 14 amino acids. Germline V gene data show CDR1 as SQVTM and CDR2 as ANQGSEA. DNA of the CDR3: TGCAGCGTAGGGACTAGCGGGAGTAACGGGGAGCTGTTTTTT. It codes for CSVGTSGSNGELFF.

The chain carries TRBV4-2 and TRBJ2-1, with 9 bases fitting TRBD1. The CDR3 sequence is 14 residues long. After removal of 4 bases from V and 8 bases from J, the junction contained 6 bases not matched to a gene. Germline V gene data show CDR1 as LGHNA and CDR2 as YNFKEQ. The CDR3 sequence: CASSLGDRADEQFF. CDR3 in DNA: TGTGCCAGCAGCCTGGGGGACAGGGCCGATGAGCAGTTCTTC.

J is TRBJ2-1 and V is TRBV29-1; tentative D call: TRBD2 (6 bases). The CDR3 contains 11 residues. Trimming took off 6 bases at V and 6 bases at J, with 9 bases between the two ends. From germline, CDR1 is SQVTM and CDR2 ANQGSEA. Here the CDR3 DNA reads TGCAGCGTCCAAGCGGGCAATGAGCAGTTCTTC. This gives the protein CSVQAGNEQFF.

The chain employs TRBV25-1 and TRBJ1-4; perhaps TRBD1 as D (6 bases). The V end lost 3 bases, the J end lost 5 bases, and 13 bases lay between the germline ends. Germline CDR1 reads MGHDK; CDR2 reads SYGVNS. The CDR3 loop spans 15 amino acids. The CDR3 sequence is CASSERGTKNEKLFF. As DNA, the CDR3 is TGTGCCAGCAGTGAGAGGGGGACAAAAAATGAAAAACTGTTTTTT.

A few counts support this clonotype. This chain connects TRBV7-2 to TRBJ1-5; 8 positions agree with TRBD1. CDR3 length equals 17 residues. Germline values: CDR1 SGHTA, CDR2 FQGNSA. V dropped 5 bases and J dropped 5; count of bases not matched to a gene: 14. CDR3 sequence reads: CASSKRTGMYSDQPQHF. The CDR3 bases are TGTGCCAGCAGCAAACGGACAGGGATGTACTCGGATCAGCCCCAGCATTTT.

This clonotype came up a few times. The rearrangement joins TRBV27 to TRBJ1-1, with a tentative D call TRBD1 (6 bases). Deletions cut 2 bases from V and 6 bases from J, with 25 bases between. Per the germline V gene, CDR1 is MNHEY and CDR2 is SMNVEV (reference sequence). The CDR3 has 18 residues. The CDR3 DNA is TGTGCCAGCAGTTTAAATAACGAAGACCCAGGGGATGGCGCTGAAGCTTTCTTT. Translation: CASSLNNEDPGDGAEAFF.

Many counts were recorded for this clonotype. The genes are TRBV5-1 and TRBJ1-2; D gene unclear. The V gene's germline CDR1 is SGHRS and CDR2 YFSETQ. The CDR3 consists of 16 residues. V lost 5 bases and J 0 bases, leaving 17 bases between the germline ends. CDR3 coding DNA: TGCGCCAGCAGGCCTATCCTCGTACTGTCTAACTATGGCTACACCTTC. Protein product: CASRPILVLSNYGYTF.

The chain has TRBV7-3 and TRBJ2-1; 11 bases match TRBD2. The V gene's germline CDR1 is SGHTA and CDR2 FQGTGA. V lost 5 bases to trimming and J lost 7 bases; unmatched junction nucleotides: 16. This CDR3 has 18 residues. DNA for the CDR3: TGTGCCAGCAGCCCGATCCCTAGCGGGAGGAGTGCGGGGAATGAGCAGTTCTTC. Translated: CASSPIPSGRSAGNEQFF.

The rearrangement links TRBV24-1 to TRBJ2-3, with TRBD2 identical over 7 bases. V gave up 2 bases and J gave up 0 bases; unmatched junction bases: 7. The CDR3 spans 17 residues. Germline lookup yields CDR1 KGHDR and CDR2 SFDVKD. The CDR3 loop is CATSDWVSGPSTDTQYF. Written as DNA, the CDR3 is TGTGCCACCAGTGATTGGGTTAGCGGGCCTAGCACAGATACGCAGTATTTT.

This clonotype showed up just once. The J gene is TRBJ2-1, the V gene TRBV11-2; TRBD2 agrees at 16 bases. The germline V gene encodes CDR1 SGHAT and CDR2 FQNNGV. The trim removed 3 bases at V and 13 bases at J, leaving 9 bases unmatched. The CDR3 spans 16 residues. This chain's CDR3 is CASSFLSGLAGGPQFF. The CDR3 DNA reads TGTGCCAGCAGCTTCTTGTCGGGACTAGCGGGAGGGCCCCAGTTCTTC.

This clonotype was counted only a few times. DNA of the CDR3: TGTGCCACCAGCAGAGCCCCCCCGGAGGTGAACACTGAAGCTTTCTTT. Amino acids: CATSRAPPEVNTEAFF. V usage is TRBV15 and J usage is TRBJ1-1; D gene uncertain. Germline CDR1 and CDR2: LNHNV and YYDKDF (reference sequence). The V and J ends lost 1 base and 0 bases respectively, with 12 bases between them. The CDR3 runs 16 residues. Variable domain in full (rest from reference TRBV15 and TRBJ1-1): DAMVIQNPRYQVTQFGKPVTLSCSQTLNHNVMYWYQQKSSQAPKLLFHYYDKDFNNEADTPDNFQSRRPNTSFCFLDIRSPGLGDTAMYLCATSRAPPEVNTEAFFGQGTRLTVV.

J is TRBJ2-2 and V is TRBV7-9, with TRBD1 matching 9 bases. From germline, CDR1 is SEHNR and CDR2 FQNEAQ (reference sequence). The CDR3 is made up of 17 amino acids. After removal of 6 bases from V and 4 bases from J, the junction contained 12 bases not matched to a gene. Written as DNA, the CDR3 is TGTGCCAGCAGTGGACGCCGGGGGACAGGGAGCACCGGGGAGCTGTTTTTT. Protein sequence: CASSGRRGTGSTGELFF.

The genes are TRBV5-1 and TRBJ2-3, with D uncertain. The CDR3 spans 14 residues. CDR1 and CDR2 (germline): SGHRS, YFSETQ. The V end was cut by 0 bases, the J end by 4 bases, with 9 bases between. CDR3 in amino acids: CASSLAPQPDTQYF. Here the CDR3 DNA reads TGCGCCAGCAGCTTGGCCCCTCAACCAGATACGCAGTATTTT.

This clonotype was seen a handful of times. The genes are TRBV7-6 and TRBJ2-1; 14 bases line up with TRBD2. Trimming at V came to 3 bases and at J to 4 bases, leaving 5 bases not matched to a gene. The germline V gene has CDR1 SGHVS and CDR2 FNYEAQ. This CDR3 comprises 17 residues. CDR3 nucleotide sequence: TGTGCCAGCAGCTTCGGGACTAGCGGGGGTGGGTACAATGAGCAGTTCTTC. Translated: CASSFGTSGGGYNEQFF.

This sequence joins TRBV12-3 or TRBV12-4 and TRBJ2-1, with a tentative D call TRBD2 (5 bases). This CDR3 spans 11 amino acids. Trimming pared 10 bases from V and 2 bases from J, leaving 6 bases between. The chain's CDR3 is CATGTYNEQFF. Written as DNA, the CDR3 is TGTGCCACCGGGACCTACAATGAGCAGTTCTTC.

The chain is built from TRBV12-3 or TRBV12-4 and TRBJ1-1; maybe TRBD1 (6 bases). The germline V and J ends were trimmed by 3 bases and 10 bases, with 15 bases remaining between them. The CDR3 runs 13 residues. The CDR3 DNA sequence: TGTGCCAGCAGTTTGCTAACAGGGAGAGGAGCTTTCTTT. It translates to CASSLLTGRGAFF.

V gene TRBV12-3 or TRBV12-4 combines with J gene TRBJ2-2; no firm D call. The V gene lost 4 bases and the J gene lost 7 bases, with 10 bases spanning the gap. There are 13 residues in the CDR3. The CDR3 DNA follows: TGTGCCAGCAGTTGGAGAGGCAACGGGGAGCTGTTTTTT. It encodes CASSWRGNGELFF.

This chain joins TRBV6-5 and TRBJ2-4, with D unclear. Trimming shortened V by 0 bases and J by 9 bases, and 18 bases separated the two germline ends. The CDR3 is 16 residues long. Germline loops: CDR1 MNHEY, CDR2 SVGAGI. The CDR3 nucleotides are TGTGCCAGCAGTTACTCGCAGGAGAGGCAGATGAGCATTCAGTACTTC. Translated: CASSYSQERQMSIQYF.

This clonotype came up a few times. J is TRBJ2-7 and V is TRBV20-1, with D maybe TRBD2 (6 bases). The CDR3 length is 18 residues. CDR1 and CDR2 from the germline V gene are DFQATT and SNEGSKA (reference sequence). Trimming pared 0 bases from V and 2 bases from J, leaving 23 bases between. In DNA form, the CDR3 reads TGCAGTGCTAGAGATCGGGACTCCAAGCCCTTCCGCGCCTACGAGCAGTACTTC. Translating it yields CSARDRDSKPFRAYEQYF.

The chain joins TRBV20-1 to TRBJ2-5, with TRBD2 matching over 10 bases. In germline, CDR1 is DFQATT, CDR2 SNEGSKA (reference sequence). CDR3 length: 17 residues. Germline trimming cut 0 bases from V and 2 bases from J; bases unmatched to any gene: 9. DNA for the CDR3: TGCAGTGCTAGAGATCTTCTCGCTAGCGGGGGTCAAGAGACCCAGTACTTC. Its translation: CSARDLLASGGQETQYF.

This clonotype was counted only a few times. CDR3 in amino acids: CASRGPSEEKLFF. The CDR3 region has the DNA TGCGCCAGCAGGGGACCAAGCGAAGAAAAACTGTTTTTT. The chain carries TRBV5-1 and TRBJ1-4, with a possible D match to TRBD1 (5 bases). CDR3 length: 13 residues. Germline V lookup: CDR1 SGHRS, CDR2 YFSETQ. Trimming took off 5 bases at V and 8 bases at J, with 13 bases between the two ends.